This T cell receptor beta chain appears in the sequencing data of a study of blood T cells in healthy people across ages. The use of a sample-barcoded 5' primer and a J-beta primer mix characterized a second PCR of 7 to 11 cycles. One entry per CDR3 protein results from TCRdb running MiXCR on the 5' RACE reads. The sample comprises 780,000 or so distinct CDR3 sequences, 53% of which are singletons, and 40% to 50% rests with the top ten. The study's findings and limits: Naive and antigen-experienced cells were not separated, limiting conclusive comparison. TCR beta diversity was tightly associated with the proportion of naive T cells.

Germline V gene data show CDR1 as MNHNS and CDR2 as SASEGT. The length of the CDR3 is 13 residues. The ends were cut back, 11 bases at V and 14 bases at J, with 26 bases in the middle. This clonotype was seen only a few times. Its target is not known. The chain links TRBV6-1 to TRBJ2-3; tentative D call: TRBD2 (5 bases). This sequence originates from a man older than 75 in good health. The sequenced sample consisted of blood. The CDR3 DNA reads TGTGCCGGAGCGGTTGGATTGCACAGATACGCGTATTTT. Translated, it gives CAGAVGLHRYAYF.